Listed below are T cell receptor beta chains from one sample, sequenced in a study of blood T cell dynamics during melanoma immunotherapy. TCRdb's table, derived via immunoSEQ multiplex PCR, lists solely in-frame clones and lacks some. The sample contains almost 15,000 clones, 90% to 95% of which appear only once. Sequencing was performed on blood, taken from a patient treated with checkpoint blockade. These TCRs come from a human donor with melanoma. CDR3s include the opening cysteine and the closing phenylalanine or tryptophan. Each record gives: J gene, CDR3 length, D gene, clone size, V gene, CDR3 protein, CDR3 DNA. D genes are given only for firm matches. Some rows have no size entry. The others give once, few or many, or a class for an expanded clone.

TRBJ1-2	14	.	.	TRBV6-5	CASSRSGRSDGYTF	TGTGCCAGCAGCCGGTCGGGGAGGTCCGATGGCTACACCTTC
TRBJ1-1	13	.	few	TRBV30	CAWSYGQRTEAFF	TGTGCCTGGAGTTATGGGCAGAGGACTGAAGCTTTCTTT
TRBJ2-1	13	.	.	TRBV14	CASTYSHDNEQFF	TGTGCCAGCACCTATTCCCATGACAATGAGCAGTTCTTC
TRBJ1-2	14	TRBD1	.	TRBV4-1	CASSHPTGGYGYTF	TGCGCCAGCAGCCACCCGACAGGGGGCTATGGCTACACCTTC
TRBJ2-7	14	.	once	TRBV7-8	CASSLFGGAGEQYF	TGTGCCAGCAGCTTATTTGGGGGCGCGGGGGAGCAGTACTTC
TRBJ2-7	15	TRBD1	.	TRBV5-1	CASSLAAGGSDEQYF	TGCGCCAGCAGCTTGGCGGCAGGGGGTAGCGACGAGCAGTACTTC
TRBJ2-1	15	TRBD1	.	TRBV14	CASSKRQGAYNEQFF	TGTGCCAGCAGCAAAAGACAGGGGGCCTACAATGAGCAGTTCTTC
TRBJ2-7	13	.	few	TRBV27	CASSPTGLYEQYF	TGTGCCAGCAGTCCGACAGGTCTGTACGAGCAGTACTTC
TRBJ1-4	15	.	.	TRBV19	CASRYMDSRNEKLFF	TGTGCCAGTAGATATATGGACTCACGGAATGAAAAACTGTTTTTT
TRBJ2-2	14	.	.	TRBV19	CASRPRGGPGELFF	TGTGCCAGTAGACCTCGCGGGGGCCCCGGGGAGCTGTTTTTT
TRBJ2-7	15	TRBD1	.	TRBV6-5	CASSRPGQGRYEQYF	TGTGCCAGCAGCCGTCCGGGACAGGGCCGCTACGAGCAGTACTTC
TRBJ1-3	13	.	.	TRBV7-2	CASSRAQGNTIYF	TGTGCCAGCAGTCGCGCACAGGGAAACACCATATATTTT
TRBJ2-3	12	.	.	TRBV25-1	CASRDATDTQYF	TGTGCCAGCCGGGACGCCACAGATACGCAGTATTTT
TRBJ2-3	13	.	once	TRBV10-1	CASSDAGTDTQYF	TGCGCCAGCAGTGATGCCGGCACAGATACGCAGTATTTT
TRBJ1-6	13	.	.	TRBV9	CASSADFNSPLHF	TGTGCCAGCAGCGCCGACTTTAATTCACCCCTCCACTTT
TRBJ2-2	16	TRBD1	.	TRBV28	CASSLMGTGGNGELFF	TGTGCCAGCAGTTTAATGGGGACAGGGGGCAACGGGGAGCTGTTTTTT
TRBJ1-1	13	.	.	TRBV4-1	CASSHGGLGEAFF	TGCGCCAGCAGCCATGGGGGGCTGGGCGAAGCTTTCTTT
TRBJ2-5	12	.	.	TRBV19	CATRGVQETQYF	TGTGCCACCAGGGGGGTCCAAGAGACCCAGTACTTC